The 6 T cell receptor beta chains below come from one sample, sequenced in a study of blood T cell repertoires in COVID-19. Sequencing used immunoSEQ multiplex PCR; TCRdb keeps in-frame clones, though not all of them. The data show some 210,000 clones, more than 75% seen once. Sequencing was carried out using peripheral blood. The source of these receptors is a woman between 40 and 55 years old with acute or convalescent COVID-19.

The J gene is TRBJ2-6, the V gene TRBV2; D is perhaps TRBD1 (5 bases). Germline CDR1 reads SNHLY; CDR2 reads FYNNEI. The CDR3 contains 17 residues. V was pared by 10 bases and J by 0 bases, with 19 bases between. The CDR3 here is CATTSTGLPSGANVLTF. In nucleotides, the CDR3 is TGTGCCACCACGAGCACAGGTCTTCCCTCTGGGGCCAACGTCCTGACTTTC.

This clone was counted once. The V gene is TRBV5-1, the J gene TRBJ2-6, with no clear D. CDR1 SGHRS and CDR2 YFSETQ come from the germline V gene. The CDR3 has 15 residues. Trimming left V 0 bases short and J 1 base short, with 5 bases between. CDR3 DNA: TGCGCCAGCAGCTTGGCAGTGTCTGGGGCCAACGTCCTGACTTTC. It encodes CASSLAVSGANVLTF. The full variable domain, its missing parts supplied by reference TRBV5-1 and TRBJ2-6, is KAGVTQTPRYLIKTRGQQVTLSCSPISGHRSVSWYQQTPGQGLQFLFEYFSETQRNKGNFPGRFSGRQFSNSRSEMNVSTLELGDSALYLCASSLAVSGANVLTFGAGSRLTVL.

The chain recombines TRBV5-4 with TRBJ2-2, with no clear D. The germline V and J ends were trimmed by 4 bases and 4 bases, with 20 bases remaining between them. This CDR3 contains 17 residues. Germline lookup yields CDR1 SGHNT and CDR2 YYREEE (reference sequence). DNA for the CDR3: TGTGCCAGCAGCCGTTACTCCTACCTAGATGGCACCGGGGAGCTGTTTTTT. It specifies CASSRYSYLDGTGELFF.

The rearrangement joins TRBV18 to TRBJ2-1; 7 bases match TRBD1. V lost 6 bases and J lost 9; bases outside the gene matches: 14. Germline assignment: CDR1 KGHSH and CDR2 LQKENI. CDR3 length equals 15 residues. The CDR3 region has the DNA TGTGCCAGCTCCGATGACAGGGTAGAGTATATTGAGCAGTTCTTC. Translating gives CASSDDRVEYIEQFF.

This clone was detected only a few times. This chain links TRBV6-1 with TRBJ2-7, with a possible D match to TRBD2 (5 bases). The CDR3 is 12 residues long. From germline, CDR1 is MNHNS and CDR2 SASEGT. Between the trimmed V and J ends, which lost 10 bases and 7 bases, there was a span of 17 bases. CDR3 DNA: TGTGCCACCAGCCGGGGAGCCGGGGAGCAGTACTTC. It yields the protein CATSRGAGEQYF.

The V and J genes are TRBV6-2 or TRBV6-3 and TRBJ2-6; 10 nucleotides match TRBD2. The V and J ends lost 6 bases and 0 bases, in that order; junction bases with no gene match: 8. CDR3 size: 18 residues. CDR1 and CDR2 from the germline V gene are MNHEY and SVGEGT. The CDR3 region is CASSPHSGGHSGANVLTF. CDR3 coding DNA: TGTGCCAGCAGCCCTCATAGCGGGGGGCACTCTGGGGCCAACGTCCTGACTTTC.